One and the same sample provided the 12 T cell receptor beta chains below, sequenced in a study of blood T cell repertoires in COVID-19. This table comes from immunoSEQ multiplex PCR, and its TCRdb copy is limited to in-frame clones, with some not included. The table records 110,000 to 150,000 clones, 70% to 90% of them present only once. The specimen sequenced was peripheral blood. These receptors were obtained from a human donor in a cohort sampled during active COVID-19.

The rearrangement uses TRBV29-1 and TRBJ2-1; 7 bases line up with TRBD1. This CDR3 spans 13 amino acids. The junction had 11 bases not matched to a gene; V was cut back by 8 bases and J by 7 bases. The V gene's germline CDR1 is SQVTM and CDR2 ANQGSEA. The CDR3 region is CSTKDRKRNEQFF. CDR3 in DNA: TGCAGCACGAAGGACAGGAAGAGAAATGAGCAGTTCTTC.

The chain links TRBV2 to TRBJ1-3; 7 nucleotides agree with TRBD1. V trimming: 4 bases; J trimming: 0 bases; junction bases outside the gene matches: 6. Germline V gene data show CDR1 as SNHLY and CDR2 as FYNNEI. The CDR3 has 16 amino acids. CDR3 amino acids: CASSAPGQTSGNTIYF. In DNA form, the CDR3 reads TGTGCCAGCAGTGCCCCGGGACAGACCTCTGGAAACACCATATATTTT. Full variable domain (remainder filled in from reference TRBV2 and TRBJ1-3): EPEVTQTPSHQVTQMGQEVILRCVPISNHLYFYWYRQILGQKVEFLVSFYNNEISEKSEIFDDQFSVERPDGSNFTLKIRSTKLEDSAMYFCASSAPGQTSGNTIYFGEGSWLTVV.

The chain links TRBV19 to TRBJ2-2; 7 positions agree with TRBD2. The CDR3 is 16 amino acids. With 3 bases clipped from V and 5 bases from J, the junction kept 9 bases outside the gene matches. Germline CDR1 is LNHDA and CDR2 is SQIVND (reference sequence). CDR3 residues: CASSIRPQGGTGELFF. CDR3 in DNA: TGTGCCAGTAGTATTCGGCCCCAGGGAGGGACCGGGGAGCTGTTTTTT.

V is TRBV2 and J is TRBJ1-5, with a possible D match to TRBD1 (5 bases). The V gene lost 7 bases and the J gene lost 3 bases, with 13 bases spanning the gap. CDR3 length: 14 residues. Germline V gives CDR1 SNHLY, CDR2 FYNNEI. The CDR3 coding sequence is TGTGCCAGCAATACAGGACATCCCAATCAGCCCCAGCATTTT. It yields the protein CASNTGHPNQPQHF.

CDR3 nucleotides: TGTGCCAGCAGCTGGACAGGTAGCTCCTACGAGCAGTACTTC. Its translation: CASSWTGSSYEQYF. The rearrangement links TRBV5-6 to TRBJ2-7, with 7 nucleotides matching TRBD1. Germline assignment: CDR1 SGHDT and CDR2 YYEEEE. The CDR3 extends over 14 amino acids. Trimming removed 3 bases from V and 0 bases from J; junction bases left unmatched: 3.

This chain connects TRBV11-2 to TRBJ1-1; D uncertain. This CDR3 contains 13 residues. The germline V gene encodes CDR1 SGHAT and CDR2 FQNNGV. With 5 bases removed from V and 5 bases from J, the gap between germline ends came to 12 bases. CDR3: CASSRRRGTEAFF. The CDR3 nucleotides read TGTGCCAGCAGCCGGAGGAGAGGGACTGAAGCTTTCTTT.

This clone has just one count. The rearrangement joins TRBV4-1 to TRBJ1-2; a weak D match, TRBD1 (5 bases). V lost 2 bases and J lost 7, with 8 bases in between. CDR3 size: 12 residues. CDR1 is MGHRA, CDR2 YSYEKL, per germline. CDR3 in amino acids: CASSQRQGGYTF. In DNA, the CDR3 is TGCGCCAGCAGCCAACGCCAGGGTGGCTACACCTTC.

J is TRBJ2-3 and V is TRBV5-1; D might be TRBD1 (7 bases). Germline V lookup: CDR1 SGHRS, CDR2 YFSETQ. CDR3 length: 15 amino acids. Trimming took off 5 bases at V and 2 bases at J, with 15 bases between the two ends. The CDR3 region has the DNA TGCGCCAGCAGGCGGGACAGATCCCTCACAGATACGCAGTATTTT. It specifies CASRRDRSLTDTQYF.

The gene calls are TRBV7-2 and TRBJ2-6; D ambiguous. The CDR3 runs 15 residues. Germline CDR1 reads SGHTA; CDR2 reads FQGNSA. V lost 3 bases and J lost 3, with 9 bases in between. CDR3 amino acids: CASSFARVGANVLTF. Written as DNA, the CDR3 is TGTGCCAGCAGCTTCGCTCGGGTTGGGGCCAACGTCCTGACTTTC.

J is TRBJ2-5 and V is TRBV16; 8 bases fit TRBD2. CDR3 length: 15 residues. Germline loops: CDR1 KGHSY, CDR2 FQNENV. Trimming cost V 0 bases and J 4 bases; bases outside gene matches: 4. The CDR3 DNA follows: TGTGCCAGCAGCCAATCGAACGGGGGGGCAGAGACCCAGTACTTC. This translates into CASSQSNGGAETQYF.

The chain has TRBV11-1 and TRBJ2-7; 10 bases map to TRBD1. Trimming took 0 bases from V and 6 from J; bases not matched to a gene: 5. Germline assignment: CDR1 SGHAT and CDR2 FQDESV (reference sequence). The CDR3 covers 15 residues. The CDR3 bases are TGTGCCAGCAGCTTAGCCGGGACAGGGGCCCGCGAGCAGTACTTC. Protein: CASSLAGTGAREQYF.

The chain joins TRBV5-1 to TRBJ1-1; the D is unclear. Trimming removed 1 base at V and 0 bases at J, with 13 bases between. CDR3 length: 16 amino acids. In germline, CDR1 is SGHRS, CDR2 YFSETQ. CDR3 residues: CASSLTPSALNTEAFF. The CDR3 nucleotides are TGCGCCAGCAGCTTGACCCCGAGCGCTCTGAACACTGAAGCTTTCTTT.